This T cell receptor beta chain is drawn from a study of early T cells in non-severe SARS-CoV-2 infection. Study-level information: Chains were unpaired, as sequencing was done on bulk RNA from unsorted whole blood. Study observations and caveats: Reliance on VDJdb matching favored anti-spike CD8 responses; private and CD4 specificities were missed.

Individual cDNA molecules received unique molecular identifiers. One entry per CDR3 protein results from TCRdb running MiXCR on the 5' RACE reads. The sample shows roughly 41,000 distinct CDR3 sequences, 5% to 5.5% of them seen only once. This clonotype was seen a few times. Its antigen is as yet unknown. The V gene's germline CDR1 is SGHRS and CDR2 YFSETQ. The CDR3 contains 15 residues. Trimming removed 3 bases at V and 5 bases at J, with 14 bases between. V is TRBV5-1 and J is TRBJ2-2; D is uncertain. The sample here was whole blood, taken at baseline. This sequence was found in an adult who was a healthcare worker with PCR-confirmed SARS-CoV-2 infection or an uninfected control (not recorded which). The CDR3 sequence is CASSSESLWTGELFF. The CDR3 DNA is TGCGCCAGCAGCTCAGAATCCCTTTGGACCGGGGAGCTGTTTTTT.